The 27 T cell receptor beta chains below all came from one sample that was sequenced in a study of blood T cell repertoires in COVID-19. The assay was immunoSEQ multiplex PCR, and TCRdb's table has in-frame clones only and misses some. Among fewer than 700,000 clones, about 89% were seen once, and the ten largest hold roughly 7.4%. The sample consisted of peripheral blood. These receptors were obtained from a woman aged 45-65 years with COVID-19, enrolled during active disease.

This clone has a single count. The chain recombines TRBV28 with TRBJ1-2; D call uncertain. CDR1 and CDR2 (germline): MDHEN, SYDVKM. V was clipped by 3 bases and J by 2 bases, with 16 bases between them. CDR3 length equals 16 residues. The CDR3 sequence: CASSFHHAGENYGYTF. The CDR3 nucleotides read TGTGCCAGCAGTTTCCACCACGCCGGGGAAAACTATGGCTACACCTTC.

V gene TRBV6-1 combines with J gene TRBJ2-7, with D unresolved. Germline V gene data show CDR1 as MNHNS and CDR2 as SASEGT. The germline V and J ends were trimmed by 1 base and 2 bases, with 9 bases remaining between them. The CDR3 consists of 14 residues. The CDR3 loop reads CASSEGAYAYEQYF. The CDR3 coding sequence is TGTGCCAGCAGTGAAGGCGCTTACGCCTACGAGCAGTACTTC.

The CDR3 here is CASSRISGQGYNEQFF. The CDR3, as DNA: TGTGCCAGCAGCCGTATTTCGGGACAGGGCTACAATGAGCAGTTCTTC. V is TRBV7-3 and J is TRBJ2-1; TRBD1 agrees at 9 bases. After removal of 5 bases from V and 3 bases from J, the junction contained 8 bases not matched to a gene. Germline CDR1 is SGHTA and CDR2 is FQGTGA. The CDR3 has 16 residues.

The chain uses TRBV27 and TRBJ2-5, with TRBD1 as a possible D gene (5 bases). Trimming removed 4 bases at V and 1 base at J, with 10 bases between. The germline gives CDR1 MNHEY, CDR2 SMNVEV (reference sequence). The length of the CDR3 is 14 residues. The DNA for the CDR3 is TGTGCCAGCAGTTCGACCGACAGCCAAGAGACCCAGTACTTC. Translated: CASSSTDSQETQYF.

Remarks on this clone: The sample has other DNA sequences that encode this CDR3 too. This sequence joins TRBV24-1 and TRBJ1-5; TRBD1 agrees at 10 bases. The CDR3 contains 16 residues. V shed 4 bases and J 3 bases; nucleotides not matched to a gene: 5. The germline gives CDR1 KGHDR, CDR2 SFDVKD. CDR3 DNA sequence: TGTGCCACCAGTGACCCCGGGACAGGGGACAATCAGCCCCAGCATTTT. It translates to CATSDPGTGDNQPQHF.

The rearrangement joins TRBV10-3 to TRBJ1-3; 9 bases align to TRBD1. Trimming took 3 bases from V and 2 from J; bases not matched to a gene: 2. Germline V gives CDR1 ENHRY, CDR2 SYGVKD. This CDR3 comprises 15 residues. The CDR3 nucleotides are TGTGCCATCAGTGAACAGGGGGCTACTGGAAACACCATATATTTT. Protein: CAISEQGATGNTIYF.

This clone showed up just a few times. The chain uses TRBV12-3 or TRBV12-4 and TRBJ2-1, with TRBD2 matching 9 bases. V was pared by 4 bases and J by 8 bases, with 3 bases of the junction left unmatched. CDR3 length equals 13 residues. The DNA of the CDR3 is TGTGCCAGCAGTTGGCCTAGCGGGGATGAGCAGTTCTTC. This sequence encodes CASSWPSGDEQFF.

The chain employs TRBV6-5 and TRBJ1-1, with D possibly TRBD1 on 5 matching bases. The CDR3 covers 15 residues. V lost 5 bases to trimming and J lost 1 base, with 14 bases between them. The germline CDR1 and CDR2 sequences are MNHEY and SVGAGI. For the CDR3, the DNA is TGTGCCAGCAGTACCCAGGGTCGTGGGAACACTGAAGCTTTCTTT. The encoded protein is CASSTQGRGNTEAFF.

DNA for the CDR3: TGTGCCAGCAGCTTTGTAAGGAGTAAAAGGCAGGAAACAGGGAGTGTTTATGGCTACACCTTC. Its translation is CASSFVRSKRQETGSVYGYTF. V is TRBV12-1 and J is TRBJ1-2; no DNA check was done on the table's D call, TRBD1. TRBV12-1 represents a pseudogene. This CDR3 is built from 21 residues.

The gene calls are TRBV3-1 (or the pseudogene TRBV3-2) and TRBJ1-2; possibly TRBD1 for D (5 bases). The ends were cut back, 5 bases at V and 1 base at J, with 11 bases in the middle. CDR3 length: 14 amino acids. CDR1 is LGHDT and CDR2 is YNNKEL in the germline V gene (reference sequence). As DNA, the CDR3 is TGTGCCAGCAGCACAGGACTAGGTAACTATGGCTACACCTTC. It translates to CASSTGLGNYGYTF.

The rearrangement joins TRBV12-5 to TRBJ1-2; TRBD1 might be the D (5 bases). Germline V gives CDR1 LGHNT, CDR2 FRNRAP. The CDR3 runs to 12 residues. The V end lost 0 bases, the J end lost 8 bases, and 7 bases lay between the germline ends. This CDR3 reads CASGLVQGGYTF. The CDR3 DNA reads as TGTGCTAGTGGTTTGGTCCAGGGAGGCTACACCTTC.

The rearrangement links TRBV27 to TRBJ2-1, with 13 bases that match TRBD2. In germline, CDR1 is MNHEY, CDR2 SMNVEV (reference sequence). This CDR3 is 13 amino acids long. Trimming cost V 8 bases and J 7 bases; bases outside gene matches: 2. The CDR3 loop is CASGTSGINEQFF. In DNA, the CDR3 is TGTGCCAGCGGGACTAGCGGGATAAATGAGCAGTTCTTC.

CDR3 DNA sequence: TGTGCCAGCAGCCAAGCCGGGACAGTCTCTGGAAACACCATATATTTT. As protein: CASSQAGTVSGNTIYF. The rearrangement uses TRBV13 and TRBJ1-3; TRBD1 agrees at 7 bases. V lost 5 bases and J lost 0; bases outside the gene matches: 7. From germline, CDR1 is PRHDT and CDR2 FYEKMQ (reference sequence). CDR3 length: 16 residues.

The V gene is TRBV21-1, the J gene TRBJ1-4; the table's TRBD1 call for D was not verified on the DNA. TRBV21-1 is a pseudogene. CDR3 size: 12 residues. CDR3 in DNA: TGTGCCAGGGACAGGGTACGGGAAAAACTGTTTTTT. Amino acids: CARDRVREKLFF.

The chain recombines TRBV18 with TRBJ2-7; 8 bases line up with TRBD2. V lost 4 bases, J lost 1 base, and 9 bases stayed unmatched. Germline lookup yields CDR1 KGHSH and CDR2 LQKENI. CDR3 size: 16 residues. For the CDR3, the DNA is TGTGCCAGCTCACAGTCGGGGGGGCAGCAGTCCTACGAGCAGTACTTC. This encodes CASSQSGGQQSYEQYF.

V and J are TRBV30 and TRBJ1-2; TRBD1 aligns across 7 bases. CDR1 is GTSNPN and CDR2 is SVGIG in the germline V gene (reference sequence). J was trimmed by 2 bases and V by 0 bases; bases with no gene match: 6. The CDR3 consists of 15 residues. This CDR3 reads CAWSVGTAQNYGYTF. The DNA of the CDR3 is TGTGCCTGGAGTGTAGGGACAGCGCAGAACTATGGCTACACCTTC.

This chain joins TRBV6-1 and TRBJ2-5; 9 bases are shared with TRBD2. In germline, CDR1 is MNHNS, CDR2 SASEGT. The CDR3 contains 16 residues. Trimming removed 2 bases from V and 9 bases from J; junction bases left unmatched: 13. The CDR3 DNA reads TGTGCCAGCAGTGAAATGGGTATTCAGGCGGGGGGGGCCCAGTACTTC. Translated: CASSEMGIQAGGAQYF.

CDR3 sequence (DNA): TGTGCCTCCCTGTGGAGGAACACCGGGGAGCTGTTTTTT. Translated: CASLWRNTGELFF. The rearrangement joins TRBV15 to TRBJ2-2; D ambiguous. Looked up from germline, CDR1 is LNHNV and CDR2 is YYDKDF (reference sequence). The CDR3 extends over 13 amino acids. V gave up 11 bases and J gave up 1 base, with 11 bases separating them.

About this clone itself: Other nucleotide sequences from this sample produce the same CDR3. The chain couples TRBV12-3 or TRBV12-4 to TRBJ2-3; no firm D call. CDR3 length equals 11 residues. The V and J ends lost 4 bases and 3 bases respectively, with 2 bases between them. The CDR3 protein is CASSSTDTQYF. DNA of the CDR3: TGTGCCAGCAGTTCTACAGATACGCAGTATTTT.

The V call is TRBV28, the J call TRBJ2-5; TRBD1 might be the D (7 bases). The CDR3 runs to 16 residues. V was clipped by 1 base and J by 4 bases, with 16 bases between them. The germline V gene encodes CDR1 MDHEN and CDR2 SYDVKM. The CDR3 loop is CASSLYLPGGGETQYF. CDR3 DNA sequence: TGTGCCAGCAGTTTATATCTGCCAGGGGGAGGAGAGACCCAGTACTTC.

The chain combines TRBV27 with TRBJ2-7; the D gene is possibly TRBD1 (6 bases). The V gene's germline CDR1 is MNHEY and CDR2 SMNVEV (reference sequence). The CDR3 covers 13 residues. Trimming took off 5 bases at V and 3 bases at J, with 11 bases between the two ends. The CDR3 DNA is TGTGCCAGCAGTCCCGGGACATACTACGAGCAGTACTTC. Translating it yields CASSPGTYYEQYF.

The V and J genes are TRBV30 and TRBJ1-2; D call uncertain. Germline V gives CDR1 GTSNPN, CDR2 SVGIG (reference sequence). V shed 5 bases and J shed 7 bases, with 23 bases lying between them. There are 15 residues in the CDR3. The CDR3 DNA sequence: TGTGCCTGGTTCAAGGAGGGCAGCCCATCTGCTGGCTACACCTTC. Encoded protein: CAWFKEGSPSAGYTF. Based on the CDR3 plus reference TRBV30 and TRBJ1-2, the full variable domain is SQTIHQWPATLVQPVGSPLSLECTVEGTSNPNLYWYRQAAGRGLQLLFYSVGIGQISSEVPQNLSASRPQDRQFILSSKKLLLSDSGFYLCAWFKEGSPSAGYTFGSGTRLTVV.

The chain couples TRBV5-1 to TRBJ2-2; 7 bases match TRBD1. The ends lost 4 bases at V and 0 bases at J; junction bases unmatched: 6. The CDR3 contains 16 residues. Germline CDR1 SGHRS, CDR2 YFSETQ. The CDR3 region is CASSPGQSPNTGELFF. The CDR3 DNA sequence: TGCGCCAGCAGCCCGGGACAGTCTCCGAACACCGGGGAGCTGTTTTTT.

The chain carries TRBV25-1 and TRBJ1-3; D may be TRBD1 (6 bases). The CDR3 length is 16 residues. CDR1 and CDR2 (germline): MGHDK, SYGVNS. V lost 3 bases and J lost 5, with 17 bases in between. This CDR3 reads CASSDPRGGLRNTIYF. The CDR3 DNA sequence: TGTGCCAGCAGTGACCCGCGGGGGGGGCTAAGAAACACCATATATTTT.

In regard to this clone: Within the sample, other DNA sequences also encode this same CDR3. J is TRBJ1-2 and V is TRBV19; 10 bases are a match to TRBD1. CDR1 and CDR2 from the germline V gene are LNHDA and SQIVND (reference sequence). V shed 6 bases, J shed 2 bases, and the junction held 3 bases outside the gene matches. The CDR3 is 14 amino acids. The CDR3 DNA reads as TGTGCCAGTAGCCCGGGACAGGGGAACTATGGCTACACCTTC. Translated, it gives CASSPGQGNYGYTF.

The chain couples TRBV9 to TRBJ2-7; 8 bases are shared with TRBD1. The V and J ends lost 3 bases and 6 bases, in that order; junction bases with no gene match: 5. The CDR3 length is 13 residues. Per the germline V gene, CDR1 is SGDLS and CDR2 is YYNGEE. CDR3: CASSETGEVEQYF. The DNA for the CDR3 is TGTGCCAGCAGCGAGACAGGGGAGGTCGAGCAGTACTTC.

This clone was picked up one time. V is TRBV12-3 or TRBV12-4 and J is TRBJ1-5; D gene ambiguous. V was clipped by 5 bases and J by 6 bases, with 11 bases between them. The CDR3 covers 13 residues. CDR3 region: CASSPGGRQPQHF. The CDR3 DNA reads TGTGCCAGCAGTCCCGGCGGGCGTCAGCCCCAGCATTTT.